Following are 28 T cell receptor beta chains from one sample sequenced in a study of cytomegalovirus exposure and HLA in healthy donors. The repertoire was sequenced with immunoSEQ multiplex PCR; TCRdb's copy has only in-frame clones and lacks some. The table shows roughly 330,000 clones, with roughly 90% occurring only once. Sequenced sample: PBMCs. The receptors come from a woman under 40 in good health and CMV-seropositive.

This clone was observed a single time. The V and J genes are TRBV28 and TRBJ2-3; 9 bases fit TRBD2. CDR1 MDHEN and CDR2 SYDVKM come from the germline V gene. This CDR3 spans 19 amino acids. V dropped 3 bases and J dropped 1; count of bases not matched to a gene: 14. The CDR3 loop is CASSFTGDSGGLGTDTQYF. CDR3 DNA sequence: TGTGCCAGCAGTTTCACAGGTGATAGCGGGGGTCTCGGCACAGATACGCAGTATTTT.

CDR3 coding DNA: TGTGCCAGCAGTTACCCGCCCCTAGAGACCCAGTACTTC. It yields the protein CASSYPPLETQYF. The rearrangement uses TRBV6-5 and TRBJ2-5; D call uncertain. The CDR3 loop spans 13 amino acids. Looked up from germline, CDR1 is MNHEY and CDR2 is SVGAGI. V was shortened by 2 bases and J by 4 bases, with 8 bases between the two germline ends.

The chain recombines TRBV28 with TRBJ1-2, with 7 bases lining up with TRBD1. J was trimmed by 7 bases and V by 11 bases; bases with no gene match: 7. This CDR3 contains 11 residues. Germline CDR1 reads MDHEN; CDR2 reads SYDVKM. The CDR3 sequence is CAVTGTGGYTF. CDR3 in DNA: TGTGCCGTGACAGGGACCGGTGGCTACACCTTC.

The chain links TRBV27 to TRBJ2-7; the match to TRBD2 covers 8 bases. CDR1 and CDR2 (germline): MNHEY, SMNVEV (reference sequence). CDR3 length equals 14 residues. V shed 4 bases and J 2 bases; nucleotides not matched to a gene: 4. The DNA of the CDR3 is TGTGCCAGCAGTTCCGGACTAGCCCCCTACGAGCAGTACTTC. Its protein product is CASSSGLAPYEQYF.

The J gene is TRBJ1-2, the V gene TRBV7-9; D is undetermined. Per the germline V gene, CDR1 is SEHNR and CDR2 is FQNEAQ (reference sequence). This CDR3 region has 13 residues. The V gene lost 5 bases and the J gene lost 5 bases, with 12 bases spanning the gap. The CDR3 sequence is CASSPNVDYGYTF. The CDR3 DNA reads TGTGCCAGCAGCCCAAACGTAGATTATGGCTACACCTTC.

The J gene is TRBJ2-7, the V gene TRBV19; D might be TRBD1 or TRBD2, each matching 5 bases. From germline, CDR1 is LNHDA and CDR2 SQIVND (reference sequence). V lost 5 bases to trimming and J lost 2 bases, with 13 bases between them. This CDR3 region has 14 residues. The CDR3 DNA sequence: TGTGCCAGTAGTTCCGGGACCCCAACCTACGAGCAGTACTTC. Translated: CASSSGTPTYEQYF.

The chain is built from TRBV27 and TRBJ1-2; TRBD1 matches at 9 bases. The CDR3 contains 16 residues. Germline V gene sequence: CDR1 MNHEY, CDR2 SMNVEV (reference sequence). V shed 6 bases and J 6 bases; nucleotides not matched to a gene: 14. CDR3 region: CASRLQGAYVGDGYTF. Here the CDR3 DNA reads TGTGCCAGCAGGCTACAGGGGGCCTATGTTGGTGATGGCTACACCTTC.

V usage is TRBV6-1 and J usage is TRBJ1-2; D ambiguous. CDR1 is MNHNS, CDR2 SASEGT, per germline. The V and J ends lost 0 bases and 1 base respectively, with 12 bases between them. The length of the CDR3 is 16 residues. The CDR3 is CASSEASGGHNYGYTF. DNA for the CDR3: TGTGCCAGCAGTGAAGCCTCCGGAGGCCATAACTATGGCTACACCTTC.

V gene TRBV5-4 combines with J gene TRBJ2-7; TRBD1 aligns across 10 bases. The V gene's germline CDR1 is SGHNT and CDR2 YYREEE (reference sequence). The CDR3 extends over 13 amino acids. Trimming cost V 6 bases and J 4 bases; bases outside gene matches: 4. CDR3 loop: CASTQDRGYEQYF. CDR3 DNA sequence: TGTGCCAGCACCCAGGACAGGGGGTACGAGCAGTACTTC.

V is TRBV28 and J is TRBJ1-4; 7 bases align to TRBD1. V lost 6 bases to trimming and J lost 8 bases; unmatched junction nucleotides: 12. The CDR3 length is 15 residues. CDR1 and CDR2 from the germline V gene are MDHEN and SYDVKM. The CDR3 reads CASRRTGDLGEKLFF. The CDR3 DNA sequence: TGTGCCAGCAGGCGAACAGGGGATTTAGGGGAAAAACTGTTTTTT.

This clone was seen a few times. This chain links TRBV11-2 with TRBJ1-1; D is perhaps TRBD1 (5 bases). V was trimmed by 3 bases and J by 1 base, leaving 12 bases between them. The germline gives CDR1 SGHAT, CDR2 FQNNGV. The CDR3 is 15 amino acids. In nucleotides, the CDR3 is TGTGCCAGCAGCTTCCCCGTACAGGCGAACACTGAAGCTTTCTTT. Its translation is CASSFPVQANTEAFF. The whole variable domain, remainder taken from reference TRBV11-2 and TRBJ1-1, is EAGVAQSPRYKIIEKRQSVAFWCNPISGHATLYWYQQILGQGPKLLIQFQNNGVVDDSQLPKDRFSAERLKGVDSTLKIQPAKLEDSAVYLCASSFPVQANTEAFFGQGTRLTVV.

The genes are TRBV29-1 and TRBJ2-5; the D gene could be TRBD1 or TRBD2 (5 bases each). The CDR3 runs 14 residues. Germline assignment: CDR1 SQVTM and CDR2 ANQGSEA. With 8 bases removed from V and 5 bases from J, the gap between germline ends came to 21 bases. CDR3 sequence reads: CSLRGAGSRETQYF. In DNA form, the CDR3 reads TGCAGCCTCCGAGGGGCAGGGTCCAGGGAGACCCAGTACTTC.

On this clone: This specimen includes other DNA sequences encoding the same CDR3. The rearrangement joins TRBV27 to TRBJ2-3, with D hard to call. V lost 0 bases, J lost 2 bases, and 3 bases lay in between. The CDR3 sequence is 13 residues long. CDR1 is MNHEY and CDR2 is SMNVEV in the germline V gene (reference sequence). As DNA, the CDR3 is TGTGCCAGCAGTTTATCCTACACAGATACGCAGTATTTT. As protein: CASSLSYTDTQYF.

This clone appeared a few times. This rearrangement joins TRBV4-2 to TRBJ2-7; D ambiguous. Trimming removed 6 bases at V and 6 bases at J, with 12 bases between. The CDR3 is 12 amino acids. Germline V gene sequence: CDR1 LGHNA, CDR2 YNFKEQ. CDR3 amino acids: CASSQLDAEQYF. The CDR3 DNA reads TGTGCCAGCAGTCAGCTAGATGCCGAGCAGTACTTC.

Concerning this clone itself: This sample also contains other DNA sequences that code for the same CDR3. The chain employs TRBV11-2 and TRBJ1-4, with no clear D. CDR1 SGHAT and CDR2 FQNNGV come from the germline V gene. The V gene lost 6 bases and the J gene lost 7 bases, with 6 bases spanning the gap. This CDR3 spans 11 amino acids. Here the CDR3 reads CASSLGEKLFF. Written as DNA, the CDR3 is TGTGCCAGCAGTCTTGGTGAAAAACTGTTTTTT.

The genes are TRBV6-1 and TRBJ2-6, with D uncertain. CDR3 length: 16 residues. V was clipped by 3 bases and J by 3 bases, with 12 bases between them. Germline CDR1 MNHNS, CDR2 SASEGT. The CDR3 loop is CASSESLGFGANVLTF. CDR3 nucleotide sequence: TGTGCCAGCAGTGAGAGCTTGGGGTTTGGGGCCAACGTCCTGACTTTC.

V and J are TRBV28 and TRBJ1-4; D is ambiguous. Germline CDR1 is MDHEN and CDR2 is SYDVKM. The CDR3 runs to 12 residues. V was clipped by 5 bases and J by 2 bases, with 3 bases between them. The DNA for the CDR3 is TGTGCCAGCAGTCTCACTAATGAAAAACTGTTTTTT. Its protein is CASSLTNEKLFF.

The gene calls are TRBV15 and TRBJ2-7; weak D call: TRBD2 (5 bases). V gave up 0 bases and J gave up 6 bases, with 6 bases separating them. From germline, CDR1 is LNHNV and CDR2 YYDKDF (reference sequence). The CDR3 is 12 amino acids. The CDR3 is CATSREGLEQYF. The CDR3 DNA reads TGTGCCACCAGCAGAGAAGGACTCGAGCAGTACTTC. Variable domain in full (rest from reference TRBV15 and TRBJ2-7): DAMVIQNPRYQVTQFGKPVTLSCSQTLNHNVMYWYQQKSSQAPKLLFHYYDKDFNNEADTPDNFQSRRPNTSFCFLDIRSPGLGDTAMYLCATSREGLEQYFGPGTRLTVT.

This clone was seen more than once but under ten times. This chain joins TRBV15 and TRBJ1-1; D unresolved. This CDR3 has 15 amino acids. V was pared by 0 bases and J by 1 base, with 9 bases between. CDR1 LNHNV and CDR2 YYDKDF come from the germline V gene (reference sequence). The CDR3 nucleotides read TGTGCCACCAGCAGAGATCTCAGGTCGAACACTGAAGCTTTCTTT. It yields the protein CATSRDLRSNTEAFF.

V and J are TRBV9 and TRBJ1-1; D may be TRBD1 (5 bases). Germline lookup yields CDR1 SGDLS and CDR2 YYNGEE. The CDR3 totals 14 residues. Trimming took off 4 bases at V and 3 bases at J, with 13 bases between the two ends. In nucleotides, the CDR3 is TGTGCCAGCAGCTCATTTGGGACTGACACTGAAGCTTTCTTT. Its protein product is CASSSFGTDTEAFF.

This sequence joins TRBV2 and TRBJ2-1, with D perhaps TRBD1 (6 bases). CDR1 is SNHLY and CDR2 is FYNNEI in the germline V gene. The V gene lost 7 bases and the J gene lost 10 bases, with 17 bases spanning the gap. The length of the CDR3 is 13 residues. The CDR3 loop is CASKTPDSPEQFF. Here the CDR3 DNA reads TGTGCCAGCAAGACCCCGGACAGTCCCGAGCAGTTCTTC.

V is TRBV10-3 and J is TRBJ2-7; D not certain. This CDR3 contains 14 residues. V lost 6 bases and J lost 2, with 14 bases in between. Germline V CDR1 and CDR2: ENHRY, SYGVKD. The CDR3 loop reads CAIRTLPTTYEQYF. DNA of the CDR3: TGTGCCATCAGGACCCTCCCCACCACCTACGAGCAGTACTTC.

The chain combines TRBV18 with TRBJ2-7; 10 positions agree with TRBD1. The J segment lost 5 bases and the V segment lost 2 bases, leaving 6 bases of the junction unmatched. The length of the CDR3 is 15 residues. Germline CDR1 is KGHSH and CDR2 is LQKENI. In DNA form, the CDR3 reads TGTGCCAGCTCACCAGGGGGACAGGGGTCCAACGAGCAGTACTTC. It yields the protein CASSPGGQGSNEQYF.

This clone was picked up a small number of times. CDR3 DNA: TGTGCCAGCAGTTACGGGGACAGGTCCAGATCACCCCTCCACTTT. Protein sequence: CASSYGDRSRSPLHF. V and J are TRBV6-5 and TRBJ1-6; TRBD1 aligns across 8 bases. The CDR3 has 15 residues. With 2 bases clipped from V and 10 bases from J, the junction kept 7 bases outside the gene matches. Germline CDR1 and CDR2: MNHEY and SVGAGI.

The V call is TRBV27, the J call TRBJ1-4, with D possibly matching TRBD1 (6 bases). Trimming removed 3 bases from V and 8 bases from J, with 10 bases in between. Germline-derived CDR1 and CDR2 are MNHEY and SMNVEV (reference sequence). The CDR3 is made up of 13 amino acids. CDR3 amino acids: CASSFRGREKLFF. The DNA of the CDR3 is TGTGCCAGCAGTTTCAGGGGACGGGAAAAACTGTTTTTT. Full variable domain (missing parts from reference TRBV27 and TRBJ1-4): EAQVTQNPRYLITVTGKKLTVTCSQNMNHEYMSWYRQDPGLGLRQIYYSMNVEVTDKGDVPEGYKVSRKEKRNFPLILESPSPNQTSLYFCASSFRGREKLFFGSGTQLSVL.

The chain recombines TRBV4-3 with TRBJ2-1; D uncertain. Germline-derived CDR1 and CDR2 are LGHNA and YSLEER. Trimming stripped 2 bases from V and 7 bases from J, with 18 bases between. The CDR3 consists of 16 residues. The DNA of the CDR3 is TGCGCCAGCAGCCAAACCGGGCCCCCGATGAGGAATGAGCAGTTCTTC. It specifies CASSQTGPPMRNEQFF.

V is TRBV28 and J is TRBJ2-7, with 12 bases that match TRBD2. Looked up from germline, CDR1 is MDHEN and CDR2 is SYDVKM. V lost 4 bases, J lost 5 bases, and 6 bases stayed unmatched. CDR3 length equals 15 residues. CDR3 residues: CASSSPPSGRDEQYF. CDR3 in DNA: TGTGCCAGCAGTTCGCCCCCTAGCGGGAGGGACGAGCAGTACTTC.

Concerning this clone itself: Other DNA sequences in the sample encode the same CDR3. The CDR3 region has the DNA TGTGCCAGCAGTTTCTATACCGGGGAGCTGTTTTTT. Translated: CASSFYTGELFF. The rearrangement links TRBV27 to TRBJ2-2; D gene uncertain. This CDR3 has 12 residues. Trimming left V 3 bases short and J 5 bases short, with 4 bases between. From germline, CDR1 is MNHEY and CDR2 SMNVEV (reference sequence).